The 10 T cell receptor beta chains in this list originate from one sample, sequenced in a study of blood T cells in healthy people across ages. For the second PCR, which ran for roughly 7 to 11 cycles, a sample-barcoded 5' primer and a J-beta primer mix were used. Using its own MiXCR run on the 5' RACE reads, TCRdb lists one record per CDR3 protein. This table has roughly 1.5 million distinct CDR3 sequences, roughly 43% appearing once. The sequencing sample was made of blood. Receptor source: a young woman in good health.

This clonotype was counted once. In DNA form, the CDR3 reads TGCAGTGCCTCTCACGGACAGGCGGGCGAGACCCGGTACTTC. Residues: CSASHGQAGETRYF. This sequence joins TRBV20-1 and TRBJ2-7; 7 positions agree with TRBD1. This CDR3 has 14 residues. With 6 bases clipped from V and 12 bases from J, the junction kept 20 bases outside the gene matches. The germline V gene has CDR1 DFQATT and CDR2 SNEGSKA (reference sequence).

Worth noting for this clonotype: The junction departs from the called germline gene at one end, perhaps through a read error. The chain recombines TRBV7-7 with TRBJ2-7, with D maybe TRBD1 (6 bases). The J call may be wrong; the DNA end is better matched by TRBJ2-4. The germline CDR1 and CDR2 sequences are SSHAT and FNYEAQ (reference sequence). There are 13 residues in the CDR3. The CDR3 region has the DNA TGTGCTAGCAGCCCTTTGGGGGCGAACATTCAGTACTTC. Translation: CASSPLGANIQYF.

The chain joins TRBV23-1 to TRBJ1-5, with TRBD1 identical over 10 bases. TRBV23-1 belongs to the ORF category, with a function that is uncertain. V dropped 5 bases and J dropped 3; count of bases not matched to a gene: 10. The length of the CDR3 is 17 residues. For the CDR3, the DNA is TGCGCCAGCAGTTCAGACAGGGGGCGGTGGGTCAATCAGCCCCAGCATTTT. This gives the protein CASSSDRGRWVNQPQHF.

This clonotype has only a few counts. V is TRBV24-1 and J is TRBJ2-1; the match to TRBD1 covers 9 bases. The CDR3 spans 15 residues. After removal of 4 bases from V and 9 bases from J, the junction contained 9 bases not matched to a gene. The germline CDR1 and CDR2 sequences are KGHDR and SFDVKD. The CDR3 sequence: CATSESGTGRFEQFF. The CDR3 coding sequence is TGTGCCACCAGTGAGTCCGGGACAGGGCGGTTTGAGCAGTTCTTC.

The chain couples TRBV3-1 to TRBJ1-1; D is unresolved. Deletions cut 4 bases from V and 0 bases from J, with 9 bases between. The V gene's germline CDR1 is LGHDT and CDR2 YNNKEL (reference sequence). This CDR3 is built from 14 residues. CDR3 DNA sequence: TGTGCCAGCAGCCCCGAAAGACTGAACACTGAAGCTTTCTTT. Translating it yields CASSPERLNTEAFF.

The chain recombines TRBV15 with TRBJ1-3; D may be TRBD1 (5 bases). The germline V gene encodes CDR1 LNHNV and CDR2 YYDKDF (reference sequence). V was trimmed by 3 bases and J by 3 bases, leaving 18 bases between them. The CDR3 runs 17 residues. The CDR3 region is CATSSTDQGGIGNTIYF. The DNA of the CDR3 is TGTGCCACCAGCAGTACTGACCAGGGAGGCATTGGAAACACCATATATTTT.

The chain recombines TRBV7-2 with TRBJ1-2, with TRBD1 matching over 8 bases. Germline CDR1 reads SGHTA; CDR2 reads FQGNSA. The junction had 12 bases not matched to a gene; V was cut back by 5 bases and J by 7 bases. CDR3 length equals 15 residues. CDR3 protein: CASSAQPGQGSGYTF. The CDR3, as DNA: TGTGCCAGCAGCGCACAACCCGGACAGGGTTCTGGCTACACCTTC.

This clonotype was seen more than once but under ten times. J is TRBJ2-3 and V is TRBV12-3 or TRBV12-4; unclear D gene. The CDR3 is made up of 13 amino acids. Trimming took off 5 bases at V and 4 bases at J, with 10 bases between the two ends. This chain's CDR3 is CASSALVADTQYF. Here the CDR3 DNA reads TGTGCCAGCAGTGCCCTCGTGGCAGATACGCAGTATTTT.

With respect to this clonotype: At one of its ends the junction is not consistent with the germline gene, which may arise from a read error. This chain uses TRBV7-2 with TRBJ2-7; D is perhaps TRBD1 (6 bases). Matching the DNA end better, TRBJ2-4 makes the J call doubtful. The CDR3 has 13 amino acids. From germline, CDR1 is SGHTA and CDR2 FQGNSA. This CDR3 reads CAISLAQGNIQYF. CDR3 in DNA: TGTGCCATCAGCTTAGCGCAGGGGAACATTCAGTACTTC.

The CDR3 region has the DNA TGTGCCAGCAGAAGCGGGGGGAGAACCGGGGAGCTGTTTTTT. The encoded protein is CASRSGGRTGELFF. The rearrangement joins TRBV2 to TRBJ2-2; 9 nucleotides agree with TRBD2. Per the germline V gene, CDR1 is SNHLY and CDR2 is FYNNEI. Trimming took 6 bases from V and 5 from J; bases not matched to a gene: 4. The CDR3 totals 14 residues.